This T cell receptor beta chain was captured by sequencing in a study of cytomegalovirus exposure and HLA in healthy donors (TCRdb year 2017). At the level of the whole study: According to an earlier analysis of several hundred of the donors, about 190 million T cells yielded 90 million to 130 million unique TCR beta sequences and about 300 Gb of sequence data. An early release covering roughly 600 HLA-typed donors comprised 250 to 350 gigabases of sequencing data and around 85 million unique TCR sequences. Of the roughly 400 genotyped donors, over 70% fell in the genetic ancestry cluster associated with self-reported Caucasian donors. The study was designed to test whether signatures of past pathogen exposure could be identified by cataloging public T cell receptors. The study profiled the T cell repertoires of around 700 subjects by immunosequencing and related them to cytomegalovirus serostatus. A separate validation cohort of roughly 130 different subjects was used in addition to the roughly 670-subject first cohort. To predict cytomegalovirus infection status, the study combined high-throughput TCR immunosequencing, statistical association of individual TCRs with disease status, and machine learning. To study patterns of TCR occurrence, a later analysis re-analyzed previously published TCR beta repertoires from 666 donors and added high-resolution HLA genotyping. Rather than using new phenotypic data, the later analysis identified candidate immune exposures from TCR beta sequences and from how often those sequences occurred across donors. An earlier analysis of some 500 of the donors applied high-throughput TCR beta sequencing to assess whether each TCR beta V gene segment acted as functional or pseudogenic. Donor age, sex, ethnicity and CMV serostatus were collected together with the repertoire data. In a later genetic analysis, genome-wide SNP genotypes for about three fifths of the roughly 670 donors were used, and that subset was treated as a discovery cohort. All discovery cohort repertoires had been generated using a single sequencing platform. Class I and class II HLA loci were covered by the typing at four-digit resolution. Typing coverage varied by locus: roughly 620-640 donors for A, B, C, DRB1 and DQB1; more than 500 for DQA1; around 570 for DPA1; some 470 for DPB1. A handful of DR-DQ haplotypes were handled as single units for association and clustering because linkage in the cohort was strong. On average, approximately 250,000 unique TCR beta nucleotide sequences were sequenced per donor among roughly 430 genotyped donors of the cohort, with roughly a sixth of those sequences being non-productive. The paper as a whole reports these results and caveats: In vitro tests confirmed that three of the cytomegalovirus-associated TCR beta chains recognize cytomegalovirus antigens. Roughly 17 rarely observed V segments, including chromosome 9 orphons, were excluded from the earlier analysis of approximately 500 of the donors because counts were too low. A later genetic analysis reported fewer N-insertions in productive TCRs among donors in an Asian-associated ancestry cluster than the roughly 700-donor mean. When HLA alleles, especially DR and DQ, strongly co-occurred, TCR associations were difficult to assign to individual alleles. A later analysis associated 16,951 TCR beta sequences with specific HLA alleles at a false discovery rate of 0.05. In a later analysis, the rate of TCR association differed among HLA loci, with DRB1 alleles having the most associated TCRs and HLA-C alleles having the fewest. In a later analysis, HLA-associated TCR beta chains showed more clonal expansion and lower generation probabilities than non-associated chains that were equally common. A later analysis found that most CMV-associated TCR beta chains appeared HLA-restricted, with HLA associations seemingly driven largely by CMV exposure. Across donors, most TCR sequences were observed very rarely, whereas some public TCRs were present in many individuals. For the cohort, immune exposure information was limited to CMV serostatus. An association between a missense DCLRE1C variant and V-gene and J-gene trimming of TCR beta chains was found in a later genetic analysis and replicated in an independent cohort. Some IMGT-functional V segments, including TRBV6-2 and TRBV6-3, could not be distinguished by the 87-base-pair reads and were therefore excluded. Correlated functional status among segregating V segments might be attributable to linkage disequilibrium, but an unknown experimental factor could not be ruled out. The classifier was reported to diagnose cytomegalovirus status with high specificity and sensitivity in both the original cohort and the validation cohort. The authors suggested that the approach could potentially be generalized to other disease states and immunological phenotypes. In a later analysis, several top co-occurrence clusters were reported to appear linked to parvovirus B19, influenza, CMV and Epstein-Barr virus. Because some donors lacked HLA typing at each locus, the association tests relied only on the typed subset. The study gave a list of more than 150 TCR beta chains associated with cytomegalovirus. Only TCR beta chains were sequenced in this cohort, and the absence of alpha or paired-chain data limited detectable features. A cluster of highly shared sequence variants was judged likely to represent a technical artifact of the sequencing pipeline. In an earlier analysis of over 550 of the donors, most TCR beta V segments were observed in productive rearrangements about 87% or about 30% of the time, broadly matching IMGT annotations. A further reported finding was that TCR beta sequences accurately predicted the HLA-A and HLA-B alleles for most subjects in the first cohort. Roughly uniform sequencing depth across donors was assumed in presence/absence analyses, although this assumption may not hold.

The cohort comprised several hundred healthy bone marrow donors. Cohort members were all nominally healthy when sampled, although unrecorded immune exposures were likely present. The donor tested CMV seropositive and was one of the 289 seropositive cohort members. Every donor gave a peripheral blood sample, and the peripheral blood mononuclear cells from that sample were used for TCR beta sequencing. The Qiagen DNeasy Blood Extraction Kit was used to extract genomic DNA from the blood cell samples. Per the germline V gene, MNHNS is the CDR1 and SASEGT is the CDR2. The CDR3, cysteine through phenylalanine, is 14 amino acids long. Only CDR3 DNA is held: 42 bases, read in frame from base 1. V and J are truncated by 0 bases and 3 bases respectively, leaving an intervening sequence of 8 bases. This clone has a handful of counts. The antigen this receptor binds is unknown. One base away there is no much larger clone; base qualities are not given.

The method behind the library was the immunoSEQ multiplex PCR assay. A mixture of 60 forward primers for TCR Vbeta segments and 13 reverse primers for TCR Jbeta segments was used in the multiplex PCR. A multiplex PCR assay on genomic DNA amplified the CDR3 region of rearranged TCR beta genes. The amplified TCR beta libraries were sequenced on the Illumina HiSeq System as 87-base-pair reads. The original methods were these. In a later analysis, tens of millions of unique TCR beta chains were counted across the approximately 670 repertoires, and approximately 11 million of these chains were shared by at least two donors. A nearest-neighbor algorithm error-corrected the raw reads and collapsed the reads into unique sequences, merging closely related sequences to remove PCR and sequencing errors. V, D and J gene segments were assigned by aligning CDR3 sequences to IMGT reference sequences. For a sequence to be retained, a match of at least six nucleotides to both a V gene segment and a J gene segment was required. Rearrangements were called productive when the CDR3 lacked stop codons and stayed in frame with V and J; all others were non-productive. CDR3 was defined according to IMGT convention as the region running from the second conserved V-encoded cysteine to the conserved J-encoded phenylalanine. The earlier analysis of some 580 of the donors excluded any sequence lacking an unambiguous match to a single V gene segment. An earlier analysis of some 610 of the donors called V segments functional above 56.7% productive rearrangements and segregating when the between-donor standard deviation exceeded 5%. To diagnose cytomegalovirus status from the catalog of TCR beta chain sequences, a statistical classification framework was built. V and J gene assignment, in a later analysis, came from comparing TCR nucleotide sequences with IMGT/GENE-DB human TR gene sequences. The TCRdist pipeline was used in a later analysis to assign CDR3 sequences and most-parsimonious VDJ recombination scenarios. In a later analysis, each TCR beta chain was defined by its CDR3 amino acid sequence together with its V-gene family, and reads lacking a unique V-gene family were excluded. A later analysis removed 450 to 600 highly shared, low-generation-probability nucleotide sequences to deal with suspected cross-contamination and a sequencing artifact. In a later analysis, a clonal expansion index for each public chain was calculated from normalized within-repertoire ranks of inferred template counts. In a later analysis, generation probabilities were computed with a VDJ recombination model fitted to out-of-frame rearrangements, and the resulting probabilities were checked against IGoR. A later analysis scored TCR-TCR, TCR-HLA and TCR-CMV co-occurrence with hypergeometric tests, applying a repertoire-size bias correction to TCR pairs. To estimate false discovery rates, a later analysis permuted the HLA or CMV assignments 20 times. A later analysis grouped co-occurring TCRs with DBSCAN, adding TCRdist sequence similarity when clustering within HLA-allele-positive subsets. Co-occurrence clustering excluded repertoires with fewer than 30,000 or more than 120,000 public chains, plus five with anomalous nucleotide sharing. The source is immuneACCESS, and TCRdb retained only in-frame sequences with V and J called. Part of the clones is not carried over; for the studies checked, unresolved V genes explain less than half of this, and the remainder is unexplained. V and J calls and clone size follow that table, whereas D and trimming were derived from the DNA. The sample includes about 240,000 clones, with approximately 80% observed a single time. Less than 8.5% of the sample rests with the top ten.

The origin of this receptor is a woman between 55 and 75 years old in good health and CMV-seropositive. Recombination linked TRBV6-1 to TRBJ1-2; perhaps TRBD1 is the D gene, with 6 bases matching. What was sequenced was PBMCs. DNA sequence: TGTGCCAGCAGTGAAGCGGGACATCACTATGGCTACACCTTC. The translation is CASSEAGHHYGYTF.